These 7 T cell receptor beta chains originate from one sample sequenced in a study of identical twins. In TCRdb, the 5' RACE reads were re-called with MiXCR into one record per CDR3 protein. This sample yields roughly 690,000 distinct CDR3 sequences, of which approximately 21% are seen a single time; about 4.3% belongs to the top ten. The same data also went into a second study, on T cells expressing NK-cell markers.

Sequencing used PBMCs. The receptors stem from a young woman in good health.

V is TRBV7-8 and J is TRBJ2-7; D is unresolved. Germline loops: CDR1 SGHVS, CDR2 FQNEAQ. With 5 bases removed from V and 3 bases from J, the gap between germline ends came to 8 bases. This CDR3 region has 12 residues. CDR3: CASSTGLYEQYF. The CDR3 nucleotides read TGTGCCAGCAGCACCGGGCTCTACGAGCAGTACTTC.

J is TRBJ2-7 and V is TRBV7-2; 7 bases are a match to TRBD2. The ends lost 5 bases at V and 0 bases at J; junction bases unmatched: 10. The germline CDR1 and CDR2 sequences are SGHTA and FQGNSA. The CDR3 contains 16 residues. DNA for the CDR3: TGTGCCAGCAGCACTCTAGCGGCCCTGAGCTCCTACGAGCAGTACTTC. It codes for CASSTLAALSSYEQYF.

This clonotype was seen only a few times. This chain connects TRBV12-3 or TRBV12-4 to TRBJ2-4; 9 bases line up with TRBD2. Trimming at V came to 7 bases and at J to 6 bases, leaving 13 bases not matched to a gene. CDR3 size: 16 residues. CDR3 bases: TGTGCCAGCACACTTCAGGCGGGAGGGCTGAGAAACATTCAGTACTTC. Residues: CASTLQAGGLRNIQYF.

The gene calls are TRBV4-3 and TRBJ2-1, with a tentative D call TRBD2 (5 bases). The CDR3 is made up of 13 amino acids. V was pared by 1 base and J by 9 bases, with 10 bases between. Per the germline V gene, CDR1 is LGHNA and CDR2 is YSLEER. CDR3 bases: TGCGCCAGCAGCCAAGTATCTGGAGGTGAGCAGTTCTTC. Residues: CASSQVSGGEQFF.

This clonotype was detected only a few times. The V gene is TRBV7-6, the J gene TRBJ2-1, with 8 bases lining up with TRBD2. Germline V gene sequence: CDR1 SGHVS, CDR2 FNYEAQ. The CDR3 is made up of 16 amino acids. Unmatched junction bases numbered 9, after V lost 0 bases and J lost 8 bases. In nucleotides, the CDR3 is TGTGCCAGCAGCTTAGCCCCCGGGACTAGTACCCATGAGCAGTTCTTC. Amino acid sequence: CASSLAPGTSTHEQFF.

This clonotype appeared many times. V gene TRBV29-1 combines with J gene TRBJ1-1; D remains unclear. CDR3 length equals 13 residues. V gave up 5 bases and J gave up 5 bases, with 15 bases separating them. Germline values: CDR1 SQVTM, CDR2 ANQGSEA. As DNA, the CDR3 is TGCAGCGTTACGCGTAATCTCGGGACTGAAGCTTTCTTT. This translates into CSVTRNLGTEAFF.

This clonotype was observed a handful of times. V usage is TRBV6-2 or TRBV6-3 and J usage is TRBJ1-1; no clear D gene. The CDR3 runs 15 residues. V lost 7 bases to trimming and J lost 4 bases, with 19 bases between them. Germline-derived CDR1 and CDR2 are MNHEY and SVGEGT. CDR3 region: CASTYSLAVVTEAFF. The CDR3 DNA is TGTGCCAGCACCTACTCCCTGGCCGTGGTCACTGAAGCTTTCTTT.